This TCR beta chain originates from a study of cytomegalovirus exposure and HLA in healthy donors. Notes on the study in general: CMV serostatus was the only recorded immune exposure for donors. In a later analysis, an Asian-associated ancestry cluster reportedly showed fewer N-insertions than the approximately 660-donor mean. Despite most TCR sequences being rare, some public TCRs occurred in many donors.

The CDR3 spans 15 residues. Trimming took 6 bases from V and 3 from J; bases not matched to a gene: 7. Germline-derived CDR1 and CDR2 are SNHLY and FYNNEI. PCR involved 60 Vbeta and 13 Jbeta primers. Clones were read by immunoSEQ multiplex PCR, and TCRdb kept only the in-frame ones, dropping some. The sample has over 150,000 clones; over 70% are singletons. Comments on this clone: What it recognizes is unknown.

The origin of this receptor is a man aged 25-45 years in good health and CMV-seropositive. This chain uses TRBV2 with TRBJ2-7; 11 nucleotides line up with TRBD1. Sequenced sample: PBMCs. CDR3 sequence (DNA): TGTGCCAGCAGAGTTGATGGGACAGGGGGCTACGAGCAGTACTTC. Its protein is CASRVDGTGGYEQYF.